This T cell receptor (beta chain) came from a study of post-analysis software for immune sequencing data. As for this clonotype: Its matching antigen is unknown.

Study-wide results and limits: The study found TRBV5-6, TRBV5-1 and TRBV20-1 among 5 or 6 TRBV segments more frequent in patients than controls.

The TCR beta cDNA libraries carried unique molecular identifiers. The yield from about 1 to 10 million T cells was 500,000 or so cDNA molecules in total. TCRdb used MiXCR to reprocess the PCR reads, holding one entry per CDR3 protein. Counted here are some 800,000 distinct CDR3 sequences, around 42% occurring once; the ten biggest clones make up roughly 5%. The CDR3 sequence is 13 residues long. Germline CDR1 DFQATT, CDR2 SNEGSKA (reference sequence). The V and J ends lost 8 bases and 3 bases respectively, with 13 bases between them. Sample: blood. V usage is TRBV20-1 and J usage is TRBJ2-2; possibly TRBD2 for D (5 bases). The TCR sequence derives from a girl aged 5-17 years with multiple sclerosis. Here the CDR3 DNA reads TGCAGTCTACTAGAGACGGACACCGGGGAGCTGTTTTTT. Its protein is CSLLETDTGELFF.